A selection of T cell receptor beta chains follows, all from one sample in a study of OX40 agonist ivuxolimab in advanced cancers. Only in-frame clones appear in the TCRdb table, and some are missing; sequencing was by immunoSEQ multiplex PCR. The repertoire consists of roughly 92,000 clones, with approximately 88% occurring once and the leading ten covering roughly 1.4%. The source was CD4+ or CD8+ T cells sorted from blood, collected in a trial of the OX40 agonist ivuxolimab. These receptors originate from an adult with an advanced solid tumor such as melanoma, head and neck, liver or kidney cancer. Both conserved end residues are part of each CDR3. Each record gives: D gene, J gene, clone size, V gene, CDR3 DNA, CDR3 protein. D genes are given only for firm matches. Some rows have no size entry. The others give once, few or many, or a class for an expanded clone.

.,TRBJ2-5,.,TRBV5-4,TGTGCCAGCAGCTTGGCCGGTGAGACCCAGTACTTC,CASSLAGETQYF
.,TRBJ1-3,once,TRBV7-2,TGTGCCAGCAGCTTTGGGGGGGGAGGAAACACCATATATTTT,CASSFGGGGNTIYF
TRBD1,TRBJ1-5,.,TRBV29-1,TGCAGCGTTGTGGTGGGACAGGGATTTAGCAATCAGCCCCAGCATTTT,CSVVVGQGFSNQPQHF
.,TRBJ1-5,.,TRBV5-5,TGTGCCAGCAGCTTGGATTTCGGGGCAGGAGCTAGCAATCAGCCCCAGCATTTT,CASSLDFGAGASNQPQHF
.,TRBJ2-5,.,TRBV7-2,TGTGCCAGCAGCCAGGGAATCCAAGAGACCCAGTACTTC,CASSQGIQETQYF
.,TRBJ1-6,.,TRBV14,TGTGCCAGCAGCCGGGCTAATTCACCCCTCCACTTT,CASSRANSPLHF
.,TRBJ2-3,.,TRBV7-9,TGTGCCAGCAGCTTTTGGAGAGATACCACAGATACGCAGTATTTT,CASSFWRDTTDTQYF
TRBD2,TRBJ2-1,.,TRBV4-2,TGTGCCAGCAGCCCAAGCGGGGGCCACTACAATGAGCAGTTCTTC,CASSPSGGHYNEQFF
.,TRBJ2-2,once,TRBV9,TGTGCCAGCAGCGTAGCCCCCGGGGCCGGGGAGCTGTTTTTT,CASSVAPGAGELFF
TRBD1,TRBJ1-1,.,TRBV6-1,TGTGCCAGCGGTGGACAGGGATACACTGAAGCTTTCTTT,CASGGQGYTEAFF
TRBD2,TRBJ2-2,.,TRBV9,TGTGCCAGCAGCGTAGGACTAGCGGGAGGTTTCGGGGAGCTGTTTTTT,CASSVGLAGGFGELFF
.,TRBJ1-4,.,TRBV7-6,TGTGCCAGCAGCTTAGAGGAGTGGATAGCTACTAATGAAAAACTGTTTTTT,CASSLEEWIATNEKLFF
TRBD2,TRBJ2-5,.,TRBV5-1,TGCGCCAGCAGCTCCCGGACTAGCGGGGGAAGAGGGGAGACCCAGTACTTC,CASSSRTSGGRGETQYF
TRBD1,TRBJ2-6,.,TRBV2,TGTGCCAGCAGTCAGACAGGGGGCAGCTCTGGGGCCAACGTCCTGACTTTC,CASSQTGGSSGANVLTF
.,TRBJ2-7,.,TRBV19,TGTGCCAGTAGTATAGGGAGGGGACCCTACGAGCAGTACTTC,CASSIGRGPYEQYF
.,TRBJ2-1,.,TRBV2,TGTGTCAGCGGGACAGAGTACAATGAGCAGTTCTTC,CVSGTEYNEQFF
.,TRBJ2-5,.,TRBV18,TGTGCCAGCTCACCCGGGAGCCAAGAGACCCAGTACTTC,CASSPGSQETQYF
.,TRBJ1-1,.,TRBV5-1,TGCGCCAGCAGCTTTGAAGTTAACACTGAAGCTTTCTTT,CASSFEVNTEAFF
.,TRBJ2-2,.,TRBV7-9,TGTGCCAGCGTTCAGACTGTCGACACCGGGGAGCTGTTTTTT,CASVQTVDTGELFF
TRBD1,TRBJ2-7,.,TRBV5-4,TGTGCCAGCAGCTTCCAACGGACAGGGGGGGACGAGCAGTACTTC,CASSFQRTGGDEQYF
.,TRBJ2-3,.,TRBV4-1,TGCGCCAGCCGTGGGGACGGGTTCCTTAGCACAGATACGCAGTATTTT,CASRGDGFLSTDTQYF
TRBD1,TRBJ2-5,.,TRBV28,TGTGCCAGCAGTTTCGACAGGGTCCAAGAGACCCAGTACTTC,CASSFDRVQETQYF
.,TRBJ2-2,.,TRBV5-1,TGCGCCAGCAGCTTACAAGGGAACACCGGGGAGCTGTTTTTT,CASSLQGNTGELFF
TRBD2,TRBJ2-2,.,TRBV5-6,TGTGCCAGCAGCTATTACGGGACTAGCGGCAACACCGGGGAGCTGTTTTTT,CASSYYGTSGNTGELFF
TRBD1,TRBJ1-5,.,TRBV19,TGTGCCTCCCGGGACAGGGGGCCCCGCAATCAGCCCCAGCATTTT,CASRDRGPRNQPQHF
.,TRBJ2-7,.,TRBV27,TGTGCCAGCAGTTTAATTCGGGGGAGCTCCTACGAGCAGTACTTC,CASSLIRGSSYEQYF
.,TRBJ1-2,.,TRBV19,TGTGCCAGTAGTCCACTCGACAACTATGGCTACACCTTC,CASSPLDNYGYTF
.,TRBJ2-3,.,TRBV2,TGTGCCAGCAGAAAAGGAGGGGCCTACACAGATACGCAGTATTTT,CASRKGGAYTDTQYF
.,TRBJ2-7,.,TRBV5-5,TGTGCCAGCAGCTTTAGTCTCGAGGGCAGGGCCAAGTACTTC,CASSFSLEGRAKYF
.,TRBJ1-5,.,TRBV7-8,TGTGCCAGCAGCTTGTCGGCAGGGGCGAATCAGCCCCAGCATTTT,CASSLSAGANQPQHF
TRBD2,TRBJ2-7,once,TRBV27,TGTGCCAGCTCCGAGATCTCCGGGAGGGCCCACCACGAGCAGTACTTC,CASSEISGRAHHEQYF
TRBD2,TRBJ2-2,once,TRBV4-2,TGTGCCAGCAGCCAAGCGGGGGGGCAAAACACCGGGGAGCTGTTTTTT,CASSQAGGQNTGELFF
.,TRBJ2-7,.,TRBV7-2,TGTGCCAGCAGCTGGAGCTCCTACGAGCAGTACTTC,CASSWSSYEQYF
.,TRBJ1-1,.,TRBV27,TGTGCCAGCAGTCCCCTACGCAACACTGAAGCTTTCTTT,CASSPLRNTEAFF
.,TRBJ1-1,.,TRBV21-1,TGTGCCAGCAGCAAAGCCAGGATGGGGGGGCGTCTCACTGAAGCTTTCTTT,CASSKARMGGRLTEAFF
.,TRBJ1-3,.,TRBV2,TGTGCCAGCAGTGAAGCTGGAAACACCATATATTTT,CASSEAGNTIYF
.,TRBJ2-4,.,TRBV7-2,TGTGCCAGCAGCTTCGCTCTCCTGGCGGGGAAAGCCAAAAACATTCAGTACTTC,CASSFALLAGKAKNIQYF